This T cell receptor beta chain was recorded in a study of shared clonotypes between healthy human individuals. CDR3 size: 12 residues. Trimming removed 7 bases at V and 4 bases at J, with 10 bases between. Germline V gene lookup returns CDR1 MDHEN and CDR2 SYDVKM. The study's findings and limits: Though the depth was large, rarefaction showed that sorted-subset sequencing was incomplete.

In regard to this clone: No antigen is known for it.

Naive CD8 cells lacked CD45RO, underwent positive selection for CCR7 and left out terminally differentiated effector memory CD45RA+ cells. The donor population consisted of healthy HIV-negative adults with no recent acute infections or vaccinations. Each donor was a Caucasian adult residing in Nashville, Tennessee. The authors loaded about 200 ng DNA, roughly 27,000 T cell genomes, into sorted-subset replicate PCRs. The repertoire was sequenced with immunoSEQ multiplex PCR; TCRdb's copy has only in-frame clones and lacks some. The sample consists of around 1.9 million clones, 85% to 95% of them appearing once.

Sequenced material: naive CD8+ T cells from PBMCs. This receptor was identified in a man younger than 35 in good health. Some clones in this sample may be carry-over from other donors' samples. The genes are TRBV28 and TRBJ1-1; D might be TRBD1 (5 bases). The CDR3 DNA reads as TGTGCCAGCACCACAGGAGTCACTGAAGCTTTCTTT. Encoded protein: CASTTGVTEAFF.